This is a list of T cell receptor beta chains from one sample in a study of shared clonotypes between healthy human individuals. Measured with immunoSEQ multiplex PCR; TCRdb has only the in-frame clones, and not every one. This sample has over a million clones; 97% to 99% occur once, and the top ten carry approximately 0.38%. The sequenced sample was naive CD4+ T cells sorted from blood. The receptors come from a man under 40 in good health. Both conserved end residues are part of each CDR3.

>TRBV5-1|TRBJ2-3
CASSLGSGTPFRADTQYF
>TRBV19|TRBJ1-1
CASRDPLRNTEAFF
>TRBV28|TRBJ2-1
CASIMVQGTEQFF
>TRBV2|TRBJ2-7
CASAGTGEDEQYF
>TRBV9|TRBJ2-1
CASSSLSSSYNEQFF
>TRBV5-1|TRBJ2-1
CASSPGVAPDEQFF
>TRBV28|TRBJ2-2
CASSLGVWRETSDVGELFF
>TRBV4-3|TRBJ2-1
CASSHRTGGNEQFF
>TRBV6-1|TRBJ2-7
CASSLLAPLSYEQYF
>TRBV6-5|TRBJ1-2
CASSYGGQGSGYGYTF
>TRBV28|TRBJ1-5
CASSGQGSHQPQHF
>TRBV19|TRBJ2-5
CASSIDWTAETQYF
>TRBV4-1|TRBJ2-1
CASSQDWLAGYNEQFF
>TRBV19|TRBJ2-3
CASSLRRGADTQYF
>TRBV19|TRBJ2-1
CASSAGLAGGSYNEQFF
>TRBV11-2|TRBJ2-7
CASSLVAGASYEQYF
>TRBV18|TRBJ2-7
CASSPLSGGNYEQYF
>TRBV5-1|TRBJ2-7
CASSLAPGISYEQYF
>TRBV5-4|TRBJ2-1
CASSLKLADYNEQFF
>TRBV7-9|TRBJ2-5
CASSLGSSGRFQETQYF
>TRBV7-9|TRBJ2-1
CASSLVPSYNEQFF
>TRBV28|TRBJ2-7
CASLPGGGAYEQYF
>TRBV14|TRBJ1-5
CASSPGGINQPQHF
>TRBV6-1|TRBJ2-2
CASSEILNTGELFF
>TRBV18|TRBJ2-5
CASSPITREETQYF
>TRBV27|TRBJ2-6
CASSLTQGSGANVLTF
>TRBV27|TRBJ2-3
CATQGGFLADTQYF
>TRBV10-2|TRBJ2-1
CASRGGLAVYNEQFF
>TRBV28|TRBJ1-2
CASRNMDRGPNYGYTF
>TRBV2|TRBJ2-7
CASSFEAPGQTYEQYF